Listed below are T cell receptor beta chains from one sample, sequenced in a study of T cell repertoires in urothelial bladder cancer. Assay: immunoSEQ multiplex PCR; the TCRdb copy retains only in-frame clones and omits some. Of about 6,400 clones in the sample, roughly two thirds were seen once. The sequencing sample was made of tumor-infiltrating cells from bladder cancer. The origin of the receptors is a human donor with urothelial carcinoma. The CDR3 runs from the conserved cysteine through the conserved F or W. Where a row states a size, it is once, few, many or the class of an expanded clone; other rows omit it.

v_call	clone_size	j_call	cdr3_aa
TRBV2	.	TRBJ1-2	CASSPRDRDGYTF
TRBV6-1	.	TRBJ2-2	CASRDSLNTGELFF
TRBV7-9	.	TRBJ1-2	CASSSDGGVYGYTF
TRBV6-4	once	TRBJ1-3	CASRRKQGASGNTIYF
TRBV7-2	.	TRBJ2-5	CASSPNQETQYF
TRBV28	.	TRBJ2-2	CASVTGGNTGELFF
TRBV7-3	.	TRBJ2-3	CASSLYLDSDTQYF
TRBV5-5	.	TRBJ2-1	CASSLKHLLINEQFF
TRBV5-1	.	TRBJ2-2	CASSLSFGAELFF
TRBV30	.	TRBJ2-7	CAWETGSGSGEQYF
TRBV5-6	few	TRBJ2-3	CASSLDKTSTDTQYF
TRBV27	.	TRBJ1-2	CASSYSRHYGYTF
TRBV5-1	few	TRBJ1-6	CASSLDWTGRDSLHF
TRBV5-1	.	TRBJ2-7	CASSSHYRQGDEQYF
TRBV5-6	.	TRBJ2-3	CASSSLDRGGTDTQYF
TRBV7-9	.	TRBJ1-1	CASSHKQGMNTEAFF
TRBV30	.	TRBJ2-1	CAWRGSRGGSYNEQFF
TRBV5-1	.	TRBJ2-7	CASSLAEGYEQYF
TRBV29-1	.	TRBJ1-2	CSGLRDVYGYTF
TRBV20-1	.	TRBJ1-2	CIHGGGYGYTF
TRBV7-2	.	.	CASSLLGDEQYF
TRBV28	.	TRBJ1-6	CASSTGAASSGSPLHF
TRBV27	.	TRBJ2-2	CASSLWSAGDTTGELFF
TRBV10-3	.	TRBJ1-4	CAISESGESEKLFF
TRBV4-2	.	TRBJ1-4	CASSQVGTAATNEKLFF
TRBV5-1	.	TRBJ1-1	CASSLAPANTEAFF
TRBV27	few	TRBJ1-5	CASSLTGTQPQHF
TRBV7-9	.	TRBJ1-4	CASSFPEAKLFF
TRBV7-2	few	TRBJ1-2	CASSSYLQDRGYTF
TRBV2	.	TRBJ1-2	CASSEYTSYTF
TRBV2	once	TRBJ2-4	CASSGGRGKGPKNIQYF
TRBV6-5	.	TRBJ1-6	CASSLRWGKASPLHF
TRBV28	.	TRBJ1-2	CASTSLETVYGYTF
TRBV2	.	TRBJ1-2	CASSERAEGYTF
TRBV10-3	few	TRBJ1-2	CAISEAAGGAYGYTF
TRBV29-1	.	TRBJ1-4	CSVAGVGEKLFF
TRBV29-1	once	TRBJ2-7	CSVEWLGLAASGSYEQYF
TRBV14	.	TRBJ2-2	CATRPRANTGELFF
TRBV30	.	TRBJ2-2	CAWARLGASAGELFF
TRBV6-1	.	TRBJ2-1	CASSDGLNEQFF
TRBV9	.	TRBJ2-5	CASSSSGTSGAETQYF
TRBV7-9	.	TRBJ1-5	CASSLGLDGQPQHF
TRBV7-7	.	TRBJ2-1	CASSLGLGQGYNEQFF
TRBV5-1	.	TRBJ1-3	CASSLGQPGTGNTIYF
TRBV10-3	.	TRBJ2-7	CAISESRRRYF
TRBV9	.	TRBJ1-2	CASSVGEYYGYTF